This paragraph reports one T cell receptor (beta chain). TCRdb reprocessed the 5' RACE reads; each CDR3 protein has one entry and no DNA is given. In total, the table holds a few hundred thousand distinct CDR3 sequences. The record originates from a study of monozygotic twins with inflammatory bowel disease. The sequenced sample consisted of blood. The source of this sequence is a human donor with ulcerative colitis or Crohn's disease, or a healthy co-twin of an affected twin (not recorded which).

The CDR3 here is CASSQEGGDSPLHF. The chain joins TRBV4-2 to TRBJ1-6; checking the TCRdb D call of TRBD1 is not possible without DNA. The germline V gene encodes CDR1 LGHNA and CDR2 YNFKEQ. The CDR3 contains 14 residues.